This T cell receptor beta chain came from a study of blood T cell repertoires in COVID-19. Background on the study: Collection of acute and convalescent COVID-19 samples took place in the United States, Italy and Spain.

From germline, CDR1 is MNHEY and CDR2 SVGAGI. This CDR3 has 16 amino acids. The trim removed 4 bases at V and 0 bases at J, leaving 4 bases unmatched. The authors' processing: Estimation of nucleated cell counts was performed using reference gene primer amplification. Sequenced by immunoSEQ multiplex PCR; TCRdb stores in-frame clones only, minus some. V, J and clone size are taken as reported in that table, and D and trimming were inferred from the DNA itself. This table holds about 18,000 clones, around 88% found once. Assignments of participants to cohorts depended upon their own reported clinical history. Cohort 3 recovered donors had two negative PCRs, clearance, or symptom resolution.

Material for sequencing was PBMCs or T cells enriched from blood (not recorded which). This chain uses TRBV6-5 with TRBJ2-2, with TRBD2 identical over 8 bases. The sequence came from a young woman who had recovered from COVID-19. CDR3: CASSSAGGANTGELFF. CDR3 bases: TGTGCCAGCAGTTCCGCCGGGGGGGCGAACACCGGGGAGCTGTTTTTT.